The next 14 T cell receptor beta chains were all read from a single sample in a study of blood T cell repertoires in COVID-19. TCRdb's copy holds only in-frame clones and misses some; the assay was immunoSEQ multiplex PCR. The sample lists 250,000 to 350,000 clones, 70% to 90% occurring once. Sequences were obtained from peripheral blood. All receptors derive from a human donor with COVID-19, enrolled during active disease. The donor label of this sample is uncertain.

V and J are TRBV7-8 and TRBJ1-4; D not certain. Trimming took 6 bases from V and 4 from J, leaving 15 bases between them. There are 15 residues in the CDR3. Per the germline V gene, CDR1 is SGHVS and CDR2 is FQNEAQ. The CDR3 is CASSRSTGVNEKLFF. In DNA form, the CDR3 reads TGTGCCAGCAGTCGATCTACGGGAGTTAATGAAAAACTGTTTTTT.

Only one count was recorded for this clone. The V and J genes are TRBV5-4 and TRBJ2-3; 8 bases fit TRBD1. The V segment lost 1 base and the J segment 3 bases; nucleotides outside the gene matches: 7. The CDR3 contains 16 residues. Germline V lookup: CDR1 SGHNT, CDR2 YYREEE (reference sequence). CDR3 in amino acids: CASSLRTGSGTDTQYF. As DNA, the CDR3 is TGTGCCAGCAGCTTGAGGACAGGGTCGGGAACAGATACGCAGTATTTT.

The V and J genes are TRBV9 and TRBJ1-1; D ambiguous. CDR1 SGDLS and CDR2 YYNGEE come from the germline V gene. V lost 4 bases, J lost 7 bases, and 17 bases lay in between. This CDR3 has 14 amino acids. The CDR3 DNA follows: TGTGCCAGCAGCCTTAGTGGTGCCTTGGTTGAAGCTTTCTTT. Protein product: CASSLSGALVEAFF.

The chain recombines TRBV28 with TRBJ1-6, with TRBD1 as a possible D gene (5 bases). Germline V lookup: CDR1 MDHEN, CDR2 SYDVKM. Between the trimmed V and J ends, which lost 5 bases and 0 bases, there was a span of 14 bases. The CDR3 is made up of 17 amino acids. The CDR3 loop reads CASSTTVPSSYNSPLHF. The CDR3 DNA reads as TGTGCCAGCAGTACGACAGTGCCGAGCTCCTATAATTCACCCCTCCACTTT.

The gene calls are TRBV27 and TRBJ1-4; 9 bases map to TRBD1. The CDR3 is made up of 15 amino acids. CDR1 is MNHEY and CDR2 is SMNVEV in the germline V gene (reference sequence). The junction had 9 bases not matched to a gene; V was cut back by 5 bases and J by 8 bases. The CDR3 protein is CASSPRDRESEKLFF. The CDR3 coding sequence is TGTGCCAGCAGTCCCCGGGACAGGGAGAGCGAAAAACTGTTTTTT.

This clone was observed a single time. This chain joins TRBV3-1 (or the pseudogene TRBV3-2) and TRBJ2-1, with 13 bases lining up with TRBD2. This CDR3 contains 18 residues. Germline loops: CDR1 LGHDT, CDR2 YNNKEL (reference sequence). The trim removed 1 base at V and 9 bases at J, leaving 12 bases unmatched. CDR3 in DNA: TGTGCCAGCAGCCAAGTCTGGAGAACTAGCGGGAGGGAGGGTGAGCAGTTCTTC. Encoded protein: CASSQVWRTSGREGEQFF.

The chain uses TRBV30 and TRBJ2-7; possible D gene TRBD1, 5 bases. CDR1 is GTSNPN and CDR2 is SVGIG in the germline V gene (reference sequence). Trimming removed 3 bases from V and 1 base from J, with 16 bases in between. The CDR3 spans 15 residues. CDR3 sequence reads: CAWSAPDTQSYEQYF. The CDR3, as DNA: TGTGCCTGGAGCGCTCCGGACACACAGTCCTACGAGCAGTACTTC.

The chain is built from TRBV19 and TRBJ1-1; 7 bases line up with TRBD1. The CDR3 contains 14 residues. Per the germline V gene, CDR1 is LNHDA and CDR2 is SQIVND (reference sequence). The junction had 10 bases not matched to a gene; V was cut back by 11 bases and J by 1 base. The CDR3 coding sequence is TGTGCCTCAAAATCCGGACAGGCGAACACTGAAGCTTTCTTT. Residues: CASKSGQANTEAFF.

This clone was detected once. The rearrangement uses TRBV6-5 and TRBJ2-7, with TRBD2 matching 7 bases. This CDR3 has 11 residues. V was pared by 6 bases and J by 5 bases, with 1 base of the junction left unmatched. The germline V gene encodes CDR1 MNHEY and CDR2 SVGAGI. CDR3 DNA: TGTGCCAGCAGCCGGGGGGACGAGCAGTACTTC. Translated, it gives CASSRGDEQYF.

V gene TRBV5-4 combines with J gene TRBJ1-2, with 9 nucleotides matching TRBD1. After removal of 6 bases from V and 6 bases from J, the junction contained 12 bases not matched to a gene. This CDR3 has 15 residues. Germline-derived CDR1 and CDR2 are SGHNT and YYREEE (reference sequence). CDR3 region: CASTLSQGARDGYTF. The CDR3 nucleotides read TGTGCCAGCACTTTATCACAGGGGGCCAGGGATGGCTACACCTTC.

The chain combines TRBV29-1 with TRBJ2-3; 9 nucleotides agree with TRBD1. The CDR3 runs to 17 residues. Looked up from germline, CDR1 is SQVTM and CDR2 is ANQGSEA. V trimming: 6 bases; J trimming: 2 bases; junction bases outside the gene matches: 15. The CDR3: CSVALQPTGGNTDTQYF. The CDR3, as DNA: TGCAGCGTCGCGCTGCAACCGACAGGGGGAAACACAGATACGCAGTATTTT.

The V gene is TRBV10-2, the J gene TRBJ1-2; D uncertain. Germline CDR1 is WSHSY and CDR2 is SAAADI. The CDR3 has 14 amino acids. The V end lost 0 bases, the J end lost 8 bases, and 13 bases lay between the germline ends. This CDR3 is CASSESSEDWGYTF. The CDR3 coding sequence is TGCGCCAGCAGTGAGTCCTCGGAGGACTGGGGCTACACCTTC.

This clone appeared once. V is TRBV9 and J is TRBJ1-6; TRBD1 aligns across 9 bases. Germline V gene data show CDR1 as SGDLS and CDR2 as YYNGEE. V was clipped by 6 bases and J by 6 bases; unmatched bases: 7. The length of the CDR3 is 15 residues. The CDR3 loop is CASTQTGQGNSPLHF. The CDR3 region has the DNA TGTGCCAGCACCCAAACGGGACAGGGTAATTCACCCCTCCACTTT.

V and J are TRBV11-3 and TRBJ1-2, with 7 bases matching TRBD1. The CDR3 is 16 residues long. The germline gives CDR1 SGHNT, CDR2 YENEEA. The V gene end was trimmed by 4 bases and the J gene end by 3 bases; junction bases not matched to a gene: 11. CDR3 loop: CASSSRSQGVDYGYTF. The DNA for the CDR3 is TGTGCCAGCAGCTCTCGGTCCCAGGGGGTCGACTATGGCTACACCTTC.